A single sample is the source of the 14 T cell receptor beta chains below, sequenced in a study of T-cell memory formation after mild COVID-19. TCRdb re-called the 5' RACE reads through MiXCR, storing one row per CDR3 protein. There are about 470,000 distinct CDR3 sequences in the sample; 18% occur only once, and 9% to 15% lies in the top ten. Sequencing input: PBMCs or a T cell subset sorted from them (not recorded which). The receptors originated from an adult woman who had mild COVID-19 (a few samples of this study predate the infection). Cell type and time point are not known.

This chain connects TRBV5-1 to TRBJ2-5, with D perhaps given as TRBD1 or TRBD2 (5 bases each). V shed 1 base and J shed 2 bases, with 15 bases lying between them. CDR1 and CDR2 (germline): SGHRS, YFSETQ. CDR3 size: 16 residues. CDR3 DNA sequence: TGCGCCAGCAGCTTGATCCCTAGTTGGGGGCAAGAGACCCAGTACTTC. Residues: CASSLIPSWGQETQYF.

Many counts were recorded for this clonotype. This rearrangement joins TRBV7-9 to TRBJ2-7, with D possibly being TRBD1 (7 bases). This CDR3 has 15 residues. V lost 5 bases, J lost 5 bases, and 19 bases lay in between. Germline V gene lookup returns CDR1 SEHNR and CDR2 FQNEAQ (reference sequence). DNA for the CDR3: TGTGCCAGCAGCCCAATTCTCAGGGGGAGGAACGAGCAGTACTTC. Translated, it gives CASSPILRGRNEQYF.

The chain employs TRBV20-1 and TRBJ1-2; TRBD1 matches at 8 bases. Germline assignment: CDR1 DFQATT and CDR2 SNEGSKA (reference sequence). The CDR3 contains 15 residues. Trimming removed 6 bases from V and 0 bases from J; junction bases left unmatched: 9. The DNA for the CDR3 is TGCAGTGCGATGACTGACAGGGGCCCTAACTATGGCTACACCTTC. Its translation is CSAMTDRGPNYGYTF.

This clonotype was picked up many times. The chain is built from TRBV7-8 and TRBJ2-3; 7 positions match TRBD2. This CDR3 region has 14 residues. V lost 3 bases and J lost 5; bases outside the gene matches: 5. Germline CDR1 reads SGHVS; CDR2 reads FQNEAQ. The CDR3 sequence is CASSFLAARDTQYF. The CDR3, as DNA: TGTGCCAGCAGCTTCCTAGCGGCAAGAGATACGCAGTATTTT.

The table lists this clonotype with a few counts. The chain is built from TRBV5-1 and TRBJ2-5; D perhaps matches TRBD2 (6 bases). The germline V and J ends were trimmed by 3 bases and 4 bases, with 10 bases remaining between them. Germline CDR1 and CDR2: SGHRS and YFSETQ. The CDR3 extends over 13 amino acids. CDR3 region: CASSSGGGETQYF. CDR3 DNA: TGCGCCAGCAGCTCCGGGGGAGGAGAGACCCAGTACTTC.

The J gene is TRBJ1-2, the V gene TRBV20-1, with 10 nucleotides matching TRBD1. V lost 1 base, J lost 2 bases, and 10 bases stayed unmatched. CDR3 length equals 17 residues. Germline CDR1 reads DFQATT; CDR2 reads SNEGSKA (reference sequence). CDR3 protein: CSARAVGQGRLNYGYTF. The CDR3 DNA follows: TGCAGTGCTAGAGCAGTGGGACAGGGGAGGTTAAACTATGGCTACACCTTC.

This rearrangement joins TRBV29-1 to TRBJ2-7, with 11 nucleotides matching TRBD2. With 6 bases clipped from V and 2 bases from J, the junction kept 3 bases outside the gene matches. Germline V gene sequence: CDR1 SQVTM, CDR2 ANQGSEA. CDR3 length: 13 residues. The CDR3 region is CSVGTSGTYEQYF. CDR3 in DNA: TGCAGCGTGGGGACTAGCGGTACCTACGAGCAGTACTTC.

The chain joins TRBV25-1 to TRBJ1-1, with D possibly matching TRBD1 (5 bases). The CDR3 is made up of 14 amino acids. V lost 2 bases to trimming and J lost 4 bases, with 11 bases between them. Germline CDR1 reads MGHDK; CDR2 reads SYGVNS. DNA of the CDR3: TGTGCCAGCAGTGAAAGGGGTGGGCGCACTGAAGCTTTCTTT. Translating it yields CASSERGGRTEAFF.

This clonotype was seen only a few times. The chain couples TRBV6-5 to TRBJ1-2; TRBD1 is a possible D gene (6 bases). CDR1 and CDR2 (germline): MNHEY, SVGAGI. CDR3 size: 18 residues. V was cut by 8 bases and J by 4 bases, with 29 bases left in between. The CDR3 coding sequence is TGTGCCAGCTTCTATATGGGGCCCTCGACAGGAGGGTTCTATGGCTACACCTTC. It specifies CASFYMGPSTGGFYGYTF.

This sequence joins TRBV29-1 and TRBJ1-3, with D tentatively TRBD1 (6 bases). This CDR3 has 15 amino acids. CDR1 is SQVTM, CDR2 ANQGSEA, per germline. V lost 7 bases to trimming and J lost 4 bases, with 20 bases between them. CDR3 amino acids: CSAASGEVRGNTIYF. CDR3 sequence (DNA): TGCAGCGCGGCCTCAGGGGAGGTCCGCGGAAACACCATATATTTT. Using reference TRBV29-1 and TRBJ1-3 for the parts outside the CDR3, the full variable domain is SAVISQKPSRDICQRGTSLTIQCQVDSQVTMMFWYRQQPGQSLTLIATANQGSEATYESGFVIDKFPISRPNLTFSTLTVSNMSPEDSSIYLCSAASGEVRGNTIYFGEGSWLTVV.

This clonotype was seen repeatedly, ten times or more. The chain uses TRBV12-3 or TRBV12-4 and TRBJ1-4; TRBD1 agrees at 9 bases. The CDR3 length is 15 residues. Unmatched junction bases numbered 5, after V lost 4 bases and J lost 5 bases. The CDR3 DNA reads as TGTGCCAGCAGTTACCGACAGGGGGGGAATGAAAAACTGTTTTTT. It specifies CASSYRQGGNEKLFF.

In its sample, this clonotype was seen a few times. The V gene is TRBV20-1, the J gene TRBJ2-7, with D uncertain. The CDR3 runs 13 residues. The V gene's germline CDR1 is DFQATT and CDR2 SNEGSKA (reference sequence). V was pared by 6 bases and J by 0 bases, with 12 bases between. The CDR3 sequence is CSAGASSSYEQYF. The CDR3 DNA is TGCAGTGCCGGAGCCTCCTCCTCCTACGAGCAGTACTTC.

Only a few counts were recorded for this clonotype. V and J are TRBV6-2 or TRBV6-3 and TRBJ2-7; D is unclear. V was trimmed by 7 bases and J by 4 bases, leaving 14 bases between them. The V gene's germline CDR1 is MNHEY and CDR2 SVGEGT. The CDR3 loop spans 13 amino acids. The CDR3 DNA sequence: TGTGCCAGCAAGATCGGGTGGGGTTACGAGCAGTACTTC. Translating gives CASKIGWGYEQYF.

V and J are TRBV7-9 and TRBJ1-4; D might be TRBD1 (6 bases). Germline values: CDR1 SEHNR, CDR2 FQNEAQ (reference sequence). This CDR3 has 17 residues. V was cut by 4 bases and J by 4 bases, with 19 bases left in between. The CDR3 region is CASSSSAGGRFNEKLFF. The CDR3 nucleotides read TGTGCCAGCAGCTCATCTGCGGGGGGGCGCTTTAATGAAAAACTGTTTTTT.